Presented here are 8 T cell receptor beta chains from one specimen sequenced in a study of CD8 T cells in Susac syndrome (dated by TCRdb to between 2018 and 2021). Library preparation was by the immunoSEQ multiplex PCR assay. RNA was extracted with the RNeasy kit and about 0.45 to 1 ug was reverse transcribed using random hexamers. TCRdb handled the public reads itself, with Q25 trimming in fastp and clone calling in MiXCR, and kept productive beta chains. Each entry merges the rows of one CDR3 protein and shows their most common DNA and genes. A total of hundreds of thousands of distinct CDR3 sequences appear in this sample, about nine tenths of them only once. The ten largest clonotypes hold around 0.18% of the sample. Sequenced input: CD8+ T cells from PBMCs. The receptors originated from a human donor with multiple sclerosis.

The CDR3 DNA reads TGTGCCAGCAGCCACCGCGGAGTGGACTCCACAGATACGCAGTATTTT. Encoded protein: CASSHRGVDSTDTQYF. The chain has TRBV4-2 and TRBJ2-3; D is possibly TRBD2 (5 bases). CDR1 LGHNA and CDR2 YNFKEQ come from the germline V gene. This CDR3 is 16 amino acids long. V was pared by 3 bases and J by 2 bases, with 15 bases between.

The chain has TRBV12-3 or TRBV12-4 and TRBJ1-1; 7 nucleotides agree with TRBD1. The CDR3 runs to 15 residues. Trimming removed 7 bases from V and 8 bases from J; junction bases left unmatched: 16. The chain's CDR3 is CASTKGAGEEPEAFF. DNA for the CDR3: TGTGCCAGCACCAAGGGGGCAGGGGAGGAGCCCGAAGCTTTCTTT.

This CDR3 reads CASNGLAGYNEQFF. Written as DNA, the CDR3 is TGTGCCAGCAACGGACTAGCGGGGTACAATGAGCAGTTCTTC. This sequence joins TRBV7-8 and TRBJ2-1; 12 bases map to TRBD2. The length of the CDR3 is 14 residues. The V segment lost 7 bases and the J segment 4 bases; nucleotides outside the gene matches: 2. CDR1 and CDR2 (germline): SGHVS, FQNEAQ.

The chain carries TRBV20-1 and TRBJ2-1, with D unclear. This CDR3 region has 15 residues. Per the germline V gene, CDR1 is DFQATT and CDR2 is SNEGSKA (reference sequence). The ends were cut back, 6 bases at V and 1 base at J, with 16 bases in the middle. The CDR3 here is CSAPDPGNSYNEQFF. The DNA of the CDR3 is TGCAGTGCACCCGACCCAGGTAATTCCTACAATGAGCAGTTCTTC.

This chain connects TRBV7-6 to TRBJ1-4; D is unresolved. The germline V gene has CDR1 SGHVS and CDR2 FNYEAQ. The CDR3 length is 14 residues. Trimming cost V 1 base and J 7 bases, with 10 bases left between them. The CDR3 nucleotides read TGTGCCAGCAGCTTAGAGACCCAGATTGAAAAACTGTTTTTT. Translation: CASSLETQIEKLFF. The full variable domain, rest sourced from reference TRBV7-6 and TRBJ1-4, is GAGVSQSPRYKVTKRGQDVALRCDPISGHVSLYWYRQALGQGPEFLTYFNYEAQQDKSGLPNDRFSAERPEGSISTLTIQRTEQRDSAMYRCASSLETQIEKLFFGSGTQLSVL.

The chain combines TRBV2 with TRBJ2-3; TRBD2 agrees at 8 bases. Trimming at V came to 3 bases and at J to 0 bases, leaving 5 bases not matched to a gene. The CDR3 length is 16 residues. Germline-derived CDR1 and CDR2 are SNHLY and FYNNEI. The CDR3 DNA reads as TGTGCCAGCAGTGACTCCCCTAGCGGGAGCACAGATACGCAGTATTTT. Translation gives CASSDSPSGSTDTQYF.

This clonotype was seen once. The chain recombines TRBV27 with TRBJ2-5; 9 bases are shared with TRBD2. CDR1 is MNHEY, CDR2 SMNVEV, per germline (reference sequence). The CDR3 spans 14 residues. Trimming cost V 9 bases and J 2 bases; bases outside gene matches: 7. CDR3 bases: TGTGCCAGTAGGGGCGGGGGGGGGCAAGAGACCCAGTACTTC. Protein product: CASRGGGGQETQYF.

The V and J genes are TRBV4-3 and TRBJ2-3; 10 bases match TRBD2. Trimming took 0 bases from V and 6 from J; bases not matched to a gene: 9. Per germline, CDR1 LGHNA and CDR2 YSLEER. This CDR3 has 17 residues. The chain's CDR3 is CASSQDRLAGEADTQYF. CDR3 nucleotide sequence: TGCGCCAGCAGCCAAGACCGGCTAGCGGGAGAAGCCGATACGCAGTATTTT.